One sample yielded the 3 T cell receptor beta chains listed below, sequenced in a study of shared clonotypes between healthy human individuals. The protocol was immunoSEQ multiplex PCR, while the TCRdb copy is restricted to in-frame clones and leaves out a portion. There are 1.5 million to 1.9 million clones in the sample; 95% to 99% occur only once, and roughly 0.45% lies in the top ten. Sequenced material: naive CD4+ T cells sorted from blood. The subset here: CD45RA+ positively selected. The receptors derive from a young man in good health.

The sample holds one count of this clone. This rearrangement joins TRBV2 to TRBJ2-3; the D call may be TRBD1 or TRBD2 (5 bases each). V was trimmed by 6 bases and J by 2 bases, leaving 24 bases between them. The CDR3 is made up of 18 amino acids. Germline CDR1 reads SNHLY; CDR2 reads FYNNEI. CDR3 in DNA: TGTGCCAGCAGCCAGGGAGAAGGATGGACCCCGAACACAGATACGCAGTATTTT. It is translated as CASSQGEGWTPNTDTQYF.

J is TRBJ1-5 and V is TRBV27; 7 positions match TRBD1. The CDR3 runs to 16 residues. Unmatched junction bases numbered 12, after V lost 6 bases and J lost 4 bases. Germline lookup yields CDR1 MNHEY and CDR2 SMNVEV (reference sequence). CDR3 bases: TGTGCCAGCAGCCCCATTAACAGGGGTGCAAATCAGCCCCAGCATTTT. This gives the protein CASSPINRGANQPQHF.

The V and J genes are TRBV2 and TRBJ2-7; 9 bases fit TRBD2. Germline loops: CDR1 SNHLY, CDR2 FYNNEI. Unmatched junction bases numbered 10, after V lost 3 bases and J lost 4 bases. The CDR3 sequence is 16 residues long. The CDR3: CASSDPTRLAAYEQYF. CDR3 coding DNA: TGTGCCAGCAGTGACCCCACCCGACTAGCGGCGTACGAGCAGTACTTC.